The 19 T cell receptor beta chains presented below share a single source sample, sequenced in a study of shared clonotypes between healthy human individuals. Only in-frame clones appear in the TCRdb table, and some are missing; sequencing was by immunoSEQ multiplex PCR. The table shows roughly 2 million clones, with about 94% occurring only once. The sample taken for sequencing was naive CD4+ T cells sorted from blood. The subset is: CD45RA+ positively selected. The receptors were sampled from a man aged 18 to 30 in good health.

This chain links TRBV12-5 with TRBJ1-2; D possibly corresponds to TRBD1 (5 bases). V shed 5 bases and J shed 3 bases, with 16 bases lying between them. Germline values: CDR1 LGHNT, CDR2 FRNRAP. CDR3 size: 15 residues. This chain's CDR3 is CASGPAQGEDYGYTF. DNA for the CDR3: TGTGCTAGTGGTCCGGCCCAGGGTGAGGACTATGGCTACACCTTC.

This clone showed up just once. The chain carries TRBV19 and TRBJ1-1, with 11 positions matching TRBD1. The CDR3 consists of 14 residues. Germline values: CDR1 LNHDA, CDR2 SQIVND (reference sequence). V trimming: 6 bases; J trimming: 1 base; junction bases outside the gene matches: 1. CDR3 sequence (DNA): TGTGCCAGTAGGGGACAGGGGGGGAACACTGAAGCTTTCTTT. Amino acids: CASRGQGGNTEAFF. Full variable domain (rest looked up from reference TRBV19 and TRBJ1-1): DGGITQSPKYLFRKEGQNVTLSCEQNLNHDAMYWYRQDPGQGLRLIYYSQIVNDFQKGDIAEGYSVSREKKESFPLTVTSAQKNPTAFYLCASRGQGGNTEAFFGQGTRLTVV.

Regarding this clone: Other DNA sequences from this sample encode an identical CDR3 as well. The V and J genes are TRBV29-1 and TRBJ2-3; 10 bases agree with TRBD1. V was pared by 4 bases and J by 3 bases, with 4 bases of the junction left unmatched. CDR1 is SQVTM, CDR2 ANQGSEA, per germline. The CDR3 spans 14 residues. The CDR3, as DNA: TGCAGCGTTGGTAGGACAGGGGGGACAGATACGCAGTATTTT. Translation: CSVGRTGGTDTQYF.

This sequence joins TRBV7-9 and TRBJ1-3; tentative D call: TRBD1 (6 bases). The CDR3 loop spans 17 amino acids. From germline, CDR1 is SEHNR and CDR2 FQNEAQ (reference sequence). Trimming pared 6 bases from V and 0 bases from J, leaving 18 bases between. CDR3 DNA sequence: TGTGCCAGCAGACCTAACGACAGGATCAACTCTGGAAACACCATATATTTT. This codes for CASRPNDRINSGNTIYF.

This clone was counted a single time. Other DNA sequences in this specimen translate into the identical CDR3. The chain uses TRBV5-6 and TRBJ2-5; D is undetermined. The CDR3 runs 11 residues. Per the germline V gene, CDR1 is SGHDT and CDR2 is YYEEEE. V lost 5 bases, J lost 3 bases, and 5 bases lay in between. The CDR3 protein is CASSVKETQYF. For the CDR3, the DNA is TGTGCCAGCAGTGTTAAAGAGACCCAGTACTTC. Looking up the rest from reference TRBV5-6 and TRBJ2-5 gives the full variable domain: DAGVTQSPTHLIKTRGQQVTLRCSPKSGHDTVSWYQQALGQGPQFIFQYYEEEERQRGNFPDRFSGHQFPNYSSELNVNALLLGDSALYLCASSVKETQYFGPGTRLLVL.

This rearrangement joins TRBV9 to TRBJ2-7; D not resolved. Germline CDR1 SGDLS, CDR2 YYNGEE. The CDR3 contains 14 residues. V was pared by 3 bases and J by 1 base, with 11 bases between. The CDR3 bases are TGTGCCAGCAGCGCCCCTATAAAGTCCTACGAGCAGTACTTC. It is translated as CASSAPIKSYEQYF.

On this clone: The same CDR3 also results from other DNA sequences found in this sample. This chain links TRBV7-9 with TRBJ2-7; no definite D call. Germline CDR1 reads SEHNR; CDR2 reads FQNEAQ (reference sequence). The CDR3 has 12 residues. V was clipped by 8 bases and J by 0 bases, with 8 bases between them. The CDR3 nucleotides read TGTGCCAGCTCGTCGGCCTCCTACGAGCAGTACTTC. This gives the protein CASSSASYEQYF. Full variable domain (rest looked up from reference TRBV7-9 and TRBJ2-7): DTGVSQNPRHKITKRGQNVTFRCDPISEHNRLYWYRQTLGQGPEFLTYFQNEAQLEKSRLLSDRFSAERPKGSFSTLEIQRTEQGDSAMYLCASSSASYEQYFGPGTRLTVT.

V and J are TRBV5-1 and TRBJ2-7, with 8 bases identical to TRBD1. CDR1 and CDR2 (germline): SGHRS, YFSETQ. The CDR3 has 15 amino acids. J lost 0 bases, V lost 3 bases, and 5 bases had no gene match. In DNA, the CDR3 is TGCGCCAGCAGCTCGGACAGGGTGCCCTCCTACGAGCAGTACTTC. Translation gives CASSSDRVPSYEQYF.

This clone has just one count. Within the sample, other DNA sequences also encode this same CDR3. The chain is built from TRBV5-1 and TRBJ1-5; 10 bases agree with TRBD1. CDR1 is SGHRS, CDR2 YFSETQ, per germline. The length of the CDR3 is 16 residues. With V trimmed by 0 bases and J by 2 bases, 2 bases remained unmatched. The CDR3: CASSLDGTGGNQPQHF. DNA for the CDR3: TGCGCCAGCAGCTTGGATGGGACAGGGGGCAATCAGCCCCAGCATTTT.

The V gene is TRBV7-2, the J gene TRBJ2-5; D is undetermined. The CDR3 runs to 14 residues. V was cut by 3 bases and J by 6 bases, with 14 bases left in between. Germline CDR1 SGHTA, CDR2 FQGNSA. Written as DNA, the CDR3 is TGTGCCAGCAGCTTGGACCCTAGGTTACAGACCCAGTACTTC. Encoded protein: CASSLDPRLQTQYF.

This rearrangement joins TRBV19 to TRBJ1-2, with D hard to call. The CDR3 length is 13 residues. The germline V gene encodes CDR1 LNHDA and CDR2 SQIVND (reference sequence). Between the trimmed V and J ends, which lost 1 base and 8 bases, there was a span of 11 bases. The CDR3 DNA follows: TGTGCCAGTAGTATAGCCAGCCTAAGAGGCTACACCTTC. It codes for CASSIASLRGYTF.

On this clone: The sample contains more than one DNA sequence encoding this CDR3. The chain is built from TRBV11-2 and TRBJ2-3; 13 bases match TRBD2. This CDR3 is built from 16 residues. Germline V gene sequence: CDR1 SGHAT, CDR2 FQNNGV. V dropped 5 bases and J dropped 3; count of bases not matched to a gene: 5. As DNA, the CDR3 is TGTGCCAGCAGCCAGGGACTAGCGGGGACGACAGATACGCAGTATTTT. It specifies CASSQGLAGTTDTQYF.

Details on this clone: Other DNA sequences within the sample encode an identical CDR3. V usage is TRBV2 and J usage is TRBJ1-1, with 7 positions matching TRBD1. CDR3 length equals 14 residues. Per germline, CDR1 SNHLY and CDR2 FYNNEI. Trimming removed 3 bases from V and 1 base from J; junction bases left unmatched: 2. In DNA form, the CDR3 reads TGTGCCAGCAGTGAGACAGGGCGGAACACTGAAGCTTTCTTT. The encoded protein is CASSETGRNTEAFF.

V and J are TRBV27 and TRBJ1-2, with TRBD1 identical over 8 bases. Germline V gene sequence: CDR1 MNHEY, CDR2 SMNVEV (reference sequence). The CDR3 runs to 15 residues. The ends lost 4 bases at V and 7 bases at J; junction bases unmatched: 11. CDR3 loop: CASSSMDREAAGYTF. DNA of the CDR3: TGTGCCAGCAGTTCCATGGACAGGGAGGCCGCTGGCTACACCTTC.

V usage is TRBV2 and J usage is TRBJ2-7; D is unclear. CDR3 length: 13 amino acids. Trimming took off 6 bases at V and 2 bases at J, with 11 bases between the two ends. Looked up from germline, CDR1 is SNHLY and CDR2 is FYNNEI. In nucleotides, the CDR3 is TGTGCCAGCAGCGTTGACGGAGCCTACGAGCAGTACTTC. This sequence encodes CASSVDGAYEQYF.

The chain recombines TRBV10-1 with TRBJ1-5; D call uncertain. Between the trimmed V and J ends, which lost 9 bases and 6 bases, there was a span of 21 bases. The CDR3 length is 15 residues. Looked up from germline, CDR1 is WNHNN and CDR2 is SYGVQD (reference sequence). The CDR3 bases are TGCGCCAGGACTCCTACCACGGGAAAGGGTCAGCCCCAGCATTTT. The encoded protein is CARTPTTGKGQPQHF.

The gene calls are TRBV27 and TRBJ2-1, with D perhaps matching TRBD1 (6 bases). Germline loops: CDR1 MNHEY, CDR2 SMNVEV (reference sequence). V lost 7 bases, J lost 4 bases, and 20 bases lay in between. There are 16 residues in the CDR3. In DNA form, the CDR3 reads TGTGCCAGCAAGATACAGGGTCTCGGGATTTACAATGAGCAGTTCTTC. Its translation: CASKIQGLGIYNEQFF.

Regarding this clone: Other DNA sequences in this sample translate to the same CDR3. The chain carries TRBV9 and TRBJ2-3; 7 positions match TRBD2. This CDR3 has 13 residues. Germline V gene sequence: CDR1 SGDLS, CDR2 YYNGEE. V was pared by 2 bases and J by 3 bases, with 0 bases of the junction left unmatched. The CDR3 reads CASSVGGTDTQYF. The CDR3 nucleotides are TGTGCCAGCAGCGTGGGAGGGACAGATACGCAGTATTTT.

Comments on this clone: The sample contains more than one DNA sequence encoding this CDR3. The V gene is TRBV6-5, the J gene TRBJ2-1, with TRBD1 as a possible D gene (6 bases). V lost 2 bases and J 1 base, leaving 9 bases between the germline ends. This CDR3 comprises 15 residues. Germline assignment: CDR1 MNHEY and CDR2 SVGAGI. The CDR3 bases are TGTGCCAGCAGTTACGCAGGGGTGTCCTACAATGAGCAGTTCTTC. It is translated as CASSYAGVSYNEQFF.